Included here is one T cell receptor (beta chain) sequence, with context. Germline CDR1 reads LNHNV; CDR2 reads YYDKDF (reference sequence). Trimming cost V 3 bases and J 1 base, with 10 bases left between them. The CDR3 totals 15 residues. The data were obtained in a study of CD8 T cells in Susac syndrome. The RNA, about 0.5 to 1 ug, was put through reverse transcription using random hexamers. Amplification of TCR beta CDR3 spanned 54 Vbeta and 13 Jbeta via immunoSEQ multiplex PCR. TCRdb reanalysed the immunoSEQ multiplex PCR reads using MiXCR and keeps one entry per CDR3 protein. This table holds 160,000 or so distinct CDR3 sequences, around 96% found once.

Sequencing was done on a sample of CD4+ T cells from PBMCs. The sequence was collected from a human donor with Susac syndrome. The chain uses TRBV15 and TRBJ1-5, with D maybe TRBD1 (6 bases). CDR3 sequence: CATSSEDRSNQPQHF. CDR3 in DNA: TGTGCCACCAGCAGCGAAGACAGGAGCAATCAGCCCCAGCATTTT.